This T cell receptor (beta chain) was captured in a study of T cell responses to AZD1222 COVID-19 vaccine. Study-wide points: Of the AZD1222 recipients, only five or six were seropositive at baseline.

CDR1 is SGHTA, CDR2 FQGNSA, per germline. The CDR3 extends over 17 amino acids. The ends were cut back, 1 base at V and 0 bases at J, with 13 bases in the middle. About this clone: Its antigen is undetermined.

TCRdb's table, derived via immunoSEQ multiplex PCR, lists solely in-frame clones and lacks some. In the table there are around 140,000 clones, 65% to 90% of which are singletons. The material sequenced was peripheral blood, taken on day 0 of AZD1222 vaccination. The TCR was taken from an adult in good health. The V call is TRBV7-2, the J call TRBJ2-1; D is unclear. This CDR3 is CASSLGLNYNSYNEQFF. DNA for the CDR3: TGTGCCAGCAGCTTAGGGTTGAACTACAACTCCTACAATGAGCAGTTCTTC. Drawing the rest from reference TRBV7-2 and TRBJ2-1, the complete variable domain is GAGVSQSPSNKVTEKGKDVELRCDPISGHTALYWYRQSLGQGLEFLIYFQGNSAPDKSGLPSDRFSAERTGGSVSTLTIQRTQQEDSAVYLCASSLGLNYNSYNEQFFGPGTRLTVL.